This T cell receptor beta chain comes out of a study of shared clonotypes between healthy human individuals. This CDR3 spans 14 amino acids. Germline-derived CDR1 and CDR2 are SGHTA and FQGNSA. V shed 1 base and J shed 4 bases, with 11 bases lying between them. Donors had no recently reported acute infections or vaccinations and were HIV-negative. A note on this clone: Its antigen remains unidentified.

Study-level findings and limits: Sampling was confined to blood; repertoires within tissues likely differ. Clonotypes shared by all four donors outscored non-shared clonotypes in generation probability.

The assay used deep level. Measured with immunoSEQ multiplex PCR; TCRdb has only the in-frame clones, and not every one. The data contain about 1.5 million clones, roughly 96% of them singletons. Sequencing was done on a sample of naive CD4+ T cells sorted from blood. Subset described: CD45RA+ positively selected. This receptor was identified in a man younger than 40 in good health. The chain uses TRBV7-2 and TRBJ2-7; D is tentatively TRBD1 or TRBD2 (5 bases each). The CDR3 DNA reads as TGTGCCAGCAGCTTAGGTGGGACGCTATACGAGCAGTACTTC. Translating gives CASSLGGTLYEQYF.